This T cell receptor beta chain was sequenced for a study of spatial heterogeneity in lung cancer. With regard to this clonotype: Its specificity is unknown.

Looked up from germline, CDR1 is SNHLY and CDR2 is FYNNEI. The CDR3 totals 13 residues. The J segment lost 7 bases and the V segment lost 6 bases, leaving 7 bases of the junction unmatched. Study results and caveats: Tumors with more nonsynonymous mutations had more expanded intratumoral alpha and beta TCRs.

Stated time point: sample taken at primary tumor resection. Samples came from roughly 72 TRACERx patients with untreated early-stage lung cancer. TCRdb reanalysed the 5' RACE reads using MiXCR and keeps one entry per CDR3 protein. The table lists 20,000 to 25,000 distinct CDR3 sequences, approximately 4.8% of them singletons. The V and J genes are TRBV2 and TRBJ2-7, with 9 bases that match TRBD2. This TCR was sampled from a male donor with early-stage non-small cell lung cancer. The sequenced sample was lung tumor tissue, obtained at surgery. Here the CDR3 DNA reads TGTGCCAGCAGCGGCGGGGGGGTAGGAGAGCAGTACTTC. This gives the protein CASSGGGVGEQYF.